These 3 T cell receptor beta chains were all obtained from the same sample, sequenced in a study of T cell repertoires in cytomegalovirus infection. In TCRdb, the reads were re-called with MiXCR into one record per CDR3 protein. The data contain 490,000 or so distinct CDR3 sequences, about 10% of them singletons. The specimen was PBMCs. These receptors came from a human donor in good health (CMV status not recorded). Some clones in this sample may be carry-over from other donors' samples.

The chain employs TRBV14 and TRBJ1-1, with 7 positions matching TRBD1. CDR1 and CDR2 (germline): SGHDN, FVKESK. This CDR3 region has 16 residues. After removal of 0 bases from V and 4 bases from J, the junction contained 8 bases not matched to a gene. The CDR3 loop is CASSQDPLQGITEAFF. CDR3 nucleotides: TGTGCCAGCAGCCAAGATCCCTTACAGGGGATCACTGAAGCTTTCTTT.

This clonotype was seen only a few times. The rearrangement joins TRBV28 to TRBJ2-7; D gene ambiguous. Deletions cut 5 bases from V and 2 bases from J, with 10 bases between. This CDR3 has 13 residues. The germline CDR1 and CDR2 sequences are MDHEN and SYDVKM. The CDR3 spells CASSLPEPYEQYF. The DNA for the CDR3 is TGTGCCAGCAGTCTCCCGGAACCCTACGAGCAGTACTTC. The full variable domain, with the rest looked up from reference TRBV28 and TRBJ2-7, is DVKVTQSSRYLVKRTGEKVFLECVQDMDHENMFWYRQDPGLGLRLIYFSYDVKMKEKGDIPEGYSVSREKKERFSLILESASTNQTSMYLCASSLPEPYEQYFGPGTRLTVT.

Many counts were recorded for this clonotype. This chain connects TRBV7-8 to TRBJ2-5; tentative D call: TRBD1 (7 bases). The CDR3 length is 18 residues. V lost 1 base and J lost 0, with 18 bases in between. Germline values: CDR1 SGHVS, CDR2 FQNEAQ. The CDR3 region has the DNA TGTGCCAGCAGCTTAGGGGCGGGACAGAGGGTATACCAAGAGACCCAGTACTTC. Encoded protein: CASSLGAGQRVYQETQYF.